Listed below are T cell receptor beta chains from one sample, sequenced in a study of blood T cell repertoires in COVID-19. The data were produced by immunoSEQ multiplex PCR, yet TCRdb's version contains in-frame clones alone and is incomplete. The table shows approximately 400,000 clones, with approximately 88% occurring only once. Source material: peripheral blood. All receptors derive from a woman aged 50 to 60 with COVID-19, enrolled during active disease. The CDR3 runs from the conserved cysteine through the conserved F or W. D genes are given only for firm matches. The listing skips clone size in some rows; elsewhere it reads once, few, many or a size class.

clone_size	j_call	v_call	d_call	cdr3_nt	cdr3_aa
-	TRBJ1-4	TRBV2	TRBD1	TGTGCCAGCAGTGGGACAGGGGAAAAACTGTTTTTT	CASSGTGEKLFF
-	TRBJ2-7	TRBV7-9	-	TGTGCCAGCAGCTTGGACAGCGCTACATCTTACGAGCAGTACTTC	CASSLDSATSYEQYF
-	TRBJ1-2	TRBV30	-	TGTGCCTGGAGTCCAGGTGGGGGCTACACCTTC	CAWSPGGGYTF
-	TRBJ2-7	TRBV30	TRBD1	TGTGCCTGGAGTGGGACCGGGACAGAGGCCTACGAGCAGTACTTC	CAWSGTGTEAYEQYF
-	TRBJ2-3	TRBV7-9	-	TGTGCCAGCAGCCCTACTAGCTCGGAGAAGTATTTT	CASSPTSSEKYF
-	TRBJ1-5	TRBV28	-	TGTGCCAGCAGTCTTGGGGGGAGTTCTCAGCCCCAGCATTTT	CASSLGGSSQPQHF
-	TRBJ2-7	TRBV7-8	-	TGTGCCAGCAGCTTCGGTAGCGCGGGGACTTCCTACGAGCAGTACTTC	CASSFGSAGTSYEQYF
-	TRBJ2-1	TRBV24-1	TRBD1	TGTGCCACCAGTGATTTGACCGGGACAGGGGGGTACAATGAGCAGTTCTTC	CATSDLTGTGGYNEQFF
-	TRBJ2-7	TRBV27	TRBD2	TGTGCCAGCAGTAAAGAAGCGGGGAGCTCCTACGAGCAGTACTTC	CASSKEAGSSYEQYF
-	TRBJ1-1	TRBV28	-	TGTGCCAGCACTTCGAACACTGAAGCTTTCTTT	CASTSNTEAFF
-	TRBJ2-7	TRBV9	TRBD2	TGTGCCAGCAGCGTAGGGGCTAGCGGGACCTACGAGCAGTACTTC	CASSVGASGTYEQYF
-	TRBJ1-1	TRBV28	-	TGTGCCAGCAGTACAGGGAACACTGAAGCTTTCTTT	CASSTGNTEAFF
-	TRBJ1-1	TRBV18	-	TGTGCCAGCTCACCATCGATTCGCAGTGAAGCTTTCTTT	CASSPSIRSEAFF
-	TRBJ2-3	TRBV7-3	-	TGTGCCAGCAGCCTGGGGCGGGCGGGGGCGAGGGATACGCAGTATTTT	CASSLGRAGARDTQYF
-	TRBJ2-3	TRBV30	-	TGTGCCTGGACCTCCACAGATACGCAGTATTTT	CAWTSTDTQYF
few	TRBJ2-1	TRBV6-2/TRBV6-3	-	TGTGCCAGCAGTTACTCTGCGTATGAGCAGTTCTTC	CASSYSAYEQFF
-	TRBJ2-1	TRBV6-5	-	TGTGCCAGCAGTTCACTAGAAGCTAGGGAGCAGTTCTTC	CASSSLEAREQFF